Listed here are 24 T cell receptor beta chains from one sample, sequenced in a study of blood T cell repertoires in COVID-19. Only in-frame clones appear in the TCRdb table, and some are missing; sequencing was by immunoSEQ multiplex PCR. The profile shows approximately 460,000 clones, 75% to 90% of them singletons. The specimen was peripheral blood. The origin of the receptors is a man younger than 35 with COVID-19, enrolled during active disease.

V and J are TRBV5-1 and TRBJ2-4; D perhaps matches TRBD2 (5 bases). In germline, CDR1 is SGHRS, CDR2 YFSETQ. V shed 2 bases and J shed 2 bases, with 11 bases lying between them. The CDR3 totals 15 residues. CDR3 sequence: CASSFEGPSKNIQYF. CDR3 in DNA: TGCGCCAGCAGCTTCGAGGGCCCGTCCAAAAACATTCAGTACTTC.

The chain carries TRBV4-1 and TRBJ1-5; D possibly corresponds to TRBD1 (5 bases). Between the trimmed V and J ends, which lost 4 bases and 1 base, there was a span of 11 bases. The CDR3 loop spans 15 amino acids. Germline V gives CDR1 MGHRA, CDR2 YSYEKL. The DNA for the CDR3 is TGCGCCAGCAGCCTCCTACCAGGGAGCAATCAGCCCCAGCATTTT. Translating it yields CASSLLPGSNQPQHF.

This rearrangement joins TRBV29-1 to TRBJ2-3; 9 nucleotides align to TRBD1. The CDR3 has 16 amino acids. Looked up from germline, CDR1 is SQVTM and CDR2 is ANQGSEA. Unmatched junction bases numbered 16, after V lost 6 bases and J lost 6 bases. CDR3 in DNA: TGCAGCGTCGTAAGGTACACAGGGGGCGCAGACGATACGCAGTATTTT. Protein sequence: CSVVRYTGGADDTQYF.

This chain connects TRBV29-1 to TRBJ2-1; 16 bases align to TRBD2. This CDR3 spans 17 amino acids. From germline, CDR1 is SQVTM and CDR2 ANQGSEA. V was pared by 4 bases and J by 0 bases, with 3 bases of the junction left unmatched. The CDR3 DNA reads as TGCAGCGTTGGAGGGACTAGCGGGAGGGCCTCCTACAATGAGCAGTTCTTC. Translation: CSVGGTSGRASYNEQFF.

The rearrangement links TRBV9 to TRBJ2-3; D unresolved. CDR3 length equals 12 residues. Germline-derived CDR1 and CDR2 are SGDLS and YYNGEE. The V end was cut by 7 bases, the J end by 6 bases, with 12 bases between. The CDR3 region is CASSQVGDTQYF. The DNA of the CDR3 is TGTGCCAGCTCTCAGGTGGGTGATACGCAGTATTTT.

The chain uses TRBV6-2 or TRBV6-3 and TRBJ2-7; unclear D gene. The germline V and J ends were trimmed by 6 bases and 3 bases, with 6 bases remaining between them. Germline lookup yields CDR1 MNHEY and CDR2 SVGEGT. The CDR3 is 11 residues long. The CDR3 reads CASSVSYEQYF. As DNA, the CDR3 is TGTGCCAGCAGCGTTAGCTACGAGCAGTACTTC.

The gene calls are TRBV30 and TRBJ2-2; 7 nucleotides match TRBD1. Looked up from germline, CDR1 is GTSNPN and CDR2 is SVGIG (reference sequence). Trimming took 4 bases from V and 3 from J; bases not matched to a gene: 20. The CDR3 is made up of 19 amino acids. CDR3: CAWISRRQGLIRDTGELFF. CDR3 sequence (DNA): TGTGCCTGGATCTCCCGACGACAGGGCTTGATCCGCGACACCGGGGAGCTGTTTTTT.

Points on this clone: The identical CDR3 is also encoded by other nucleotide sequences in the sample. The rearrangement uses TRBV9 and TRBJ2-7, with a tentative D call TRBD1 (5 bases). This CDR3 spans 14 amino acids. The V end lost 0 bases, the J end lost 2 bases, and 9 bases lay between the germline ends. Looked up from germline, CDR1 is SGDLS and CDR2 is YYNGEE. This CDR3 reads CASSVGTGTYEQYF. The CDR3 coding sequence is TGTGCCAGCAGCGTAGGTACAGGCACCTACGAGCAGTACTTC.

The rearrangement joins TRBV6-5 to TRBJ2-7; D perhaps matches TRBD2 (7 bases). Germline-derived CDR1 and CDR2 are MNHEY and SVGAGI. V was shortened by 3 bases and J by 2 bases, with 14 bases between the two germline ends. This CDR3 contains 15 residues. DNA of the CDR3: TGTGCCAGCAGTTATGGGGGGGGCATTACCTACGAGCAGTACTTC. Its protein product is CASSYGGGITYEQYF.

The chain employs TRBV10-3 and TRBJ1-6, with 7 bases matching TRBD1. Germline CDR1 reads ENHRY; CDR2 reads SYGVKD. The ends lost 9 bases at V and 10 bases at J; junction bases unmatched: 18. This CDR3 contains 16 residues. CDR3 sequence (DNA): TGTGCCATACGCCGAGCTATCCAGGGACAGTGGTCACCCCTCCACTTT. Protein: CAIRRAIQGQWSPLHF.

The CDR3 protein is CASRDTGYEYYGYTF. The DNA for the CDR3 is TGTGCCAGCAGGGATACAGGGTACGAGTACTATGGCTACACCTTC. The chain carries TRBV2 and TRBJ1-2; D possibly corresponds to TRBD1 (6 bases). Germline CDR1 is SNHLY and CDR2 is FYNNEI. V was clipped by 6 bases and J by 3 bases, with 17 bases between them. CDR3 size: 15 residues.

The rearrangement joins TRBV6-5 to TRBJ1-6; D is perhaps TRBD1 (5 bases). Germline values: CDR1 MNHEY, CDR2 SVGAGI. V shed 11 bases and J shed 5 bases, with 13 bases lying between them. The CDR3 runs to 13 residues. The CDR3 coding sequence is TGTGCCGCCCGCGGGGGAAATAATTCACCCCTCCACTTT. As protein: CAARGGNNSPLHF.

The rearrangement uses TRBV6-5 and TRBJ2-7; a possible D gene is TRBD1 (6 bases). The V end was cut by 10 bases, the J end by 4 bases, with 20 bases between. The CDR3 is 14 amino acids. Germline CDR1 and CDR2: MNHEY and SVGAGI. The CDR3 sequence is CAIARQGSGYEQYF. Written as DNA, the CDR3 is TGTGCCATCGCCCGGCAGGGGTCTGGTTACGAGCAGTACTTC.

This clone was observed once. V and J are TRBV4-2 and TRBJ1-2; D may be TRBD1 (6 bases). There are 14 residues in the CDR3. Germline CDR1 is LGHNA and CDR2 is YNFKEQ. V dropped 3 bases and J dropped 3 bases, with 11 bases sitting between them. The CDR3 loop reads CASSQGKGDYGYTF. The CDR3 DNA is TGTGCCAGCAGCCAGGGGAAGGGGGACTATGGCTACACCTTC.

This chain uses TRBV18 with TRBJ2-7, with TRBD2 identical over 11 bases. The germline V gene encodes CDR1 KGHSH and CDR2 LQKENI. The V segment lost 4 bases and the J segment 4 bases; nucleotides outside the gene matches: 6. The CDR3 totals 15 residues. CDR3 in DNA: TGTGCCAGCTCACTACACACTAGCGGGGGTTACGAGCAGTACTTC. This gives the protein CASSLHTSGGYEQYF.

J is TRBJ2-5 and V is TRBV9; TRBD1 matches 7 bases. The CDR3 is 13 residues long. The junction had 1 base not matched to a gene; V was cut back by 2 bases and J by 3 bases. Germline-derived CDR1 and CDR2 are SGDLS and YYNGEE. The CDR3 DNA is TGTGCCAGCAGCGTTGGGACAGAAGAGACCCAGTACTTC. It encodes CASSVGTEETQYF.

The gene calls are TRBV19 and TRBJ2-7; 10 positions match TRBD2. V lost 4 bases, J lost 3 bases, and 6 bases stayed unmatched. Germline CDR1 is LNHDA and CDR2 is SQIVND (reference sequence). CDR3 length equals 15 residues. This chain's CDR3 is CASSRRAGGIYEQYF. CDR3 sequence (DNA): TGTGCCAGTAGTAGACGAGCGGGAGGGATCTACGAGCAGTACTTC.

V usage is TRBV2 and J usage is TRBJ2-7; 14 bases agree with TRBD2. The germline V gene encodes CDR1 SNHLY and CDR2 FYNNEI. The V and J ends lost 7 bases and 4 bases, in that order; junction bases with no gene match: 6. The CDR3 length is 15 residues. DNA of the CDR3: TGTGCCAGCACTAGACTAGCGGGAGGGCGGTACGAGCAGTACTTC. It specifies CASTRLAGGRYEQYF.

CDR3: CASRVGQGALSGYTF. In DNA, the CDR3 is TGTGCCAGCAGGGTGGGGCAGGGGGCGCTGAGTGGCTACACCTTC. The chain links TRBV5-4 to TRBJ1-2; the match to TRBD1 covers 8 bases. Germline lookup yields CDR1 SGHNT and CDR2 YYREEE (reference sequence). J was trimmed by 7 bases and V by 5 bases; bases with no gene match: 13. This CDR3 is 15 amino acids long.

V and J are TRBV7-9 and TRBJ2-1; no definite D call. The CDR3 has 15 amino acids. Between the trimmed V and J ends, which lost 1 base and 4 bases, there was a span of 11 bases. Germline CDR1 SEHNR, CDR2 FQNEAQ (reference sequence). The CDR3 here is CASSLGLDGYNEQFF. The CDR3 bases are TGTGCCAGCAGCTTAGGCCTAGACGGGTACAATGAGCAGTTCTTC.

This clone was counted once. Other DNA sequences in the sample encode the same CDR3. V is TRBV11-2 and J is TRBJ2-1; tentatively, D is TRBD2 (5 bases). V lost 1 base and J lost 7, with 5 bases in between. This CDR3 spans 12 amino acids. Germline V gives CDR1 SGHAT, CDR2 FQNNGV. In DNA form, the CDR3 reads TGTGCCAGCAGCTTAGCGGGGAATGAGCAGTTCTTC. Its protein is CASSLAGNEQFF.

V and J are TRBV9 and TRBJ2-5, with TRBD2 identical over 9 bases. The trim removed 3 bases at V and 5 bases at J, leaving 8 bases unmatched. The CDR3 sequence is 15 residues long. The germline V gene has CDR1 SGDLS and CDR2 YYNGEE. Written as DNA, the CDR3 is TGTGCCAGCAGCGCGCAAGCGGGAGGTAGGGAGACCCAGTACTTC. The encoded protein is CASSAQAGGRETQYF.

This clone was observed a few times. The CDR3 DNA reads TGTGCCAGCAGTTTACCCTATTATGGCTACACCTTC. Residues: CASSLPYYGYTF. The chain recombines TRBV28 with TRBJ1-2; no clear D gene. Germline V gives CDR1 MDHEN, CDR2 SYDVKM. The CDR3 length is 12 residues. Trimming took 2 bases from V and 5 from J, leaving 6 bases between them.

This chain joins TRBV5-4 and TRBJ2-7, with D perhaps TRBD2 (7 bases). The CDR3 covers 16 residues. V dropped 4 bases and J dropped 0 bases, with 17 bases sitting between them. Looked up from germline, CDR1 is SGHNT and CDR2 is YYREEE (reference sequence). This chain's CDR3 is CASSPRGGQSSYEQYF. The CDR3 DNA follows: TGTGCCAGCAGCCCCCGCGGGGGCCAAAGCTCCTACGAGCAGTACTTC.